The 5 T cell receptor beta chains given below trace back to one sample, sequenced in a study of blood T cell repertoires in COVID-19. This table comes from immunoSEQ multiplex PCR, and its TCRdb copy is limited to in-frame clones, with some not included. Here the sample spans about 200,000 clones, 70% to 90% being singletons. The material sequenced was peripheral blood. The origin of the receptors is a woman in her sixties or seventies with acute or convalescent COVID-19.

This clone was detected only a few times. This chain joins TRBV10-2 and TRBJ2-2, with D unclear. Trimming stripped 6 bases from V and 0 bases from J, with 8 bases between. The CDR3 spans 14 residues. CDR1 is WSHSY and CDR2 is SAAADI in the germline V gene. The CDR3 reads CASSQASNTGELFF. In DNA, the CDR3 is TGCGCCAGCAGCCAGGCTTCGAACACCGGGGAGCTGTTTTTT.

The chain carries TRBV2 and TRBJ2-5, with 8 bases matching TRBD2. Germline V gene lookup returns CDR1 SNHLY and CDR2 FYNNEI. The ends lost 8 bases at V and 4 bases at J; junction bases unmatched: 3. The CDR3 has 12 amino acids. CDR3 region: CASAGGGETQYF. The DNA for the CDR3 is TGTGCCAGCGCCGGGGGGGGAGAGACCCAGTACTTC.

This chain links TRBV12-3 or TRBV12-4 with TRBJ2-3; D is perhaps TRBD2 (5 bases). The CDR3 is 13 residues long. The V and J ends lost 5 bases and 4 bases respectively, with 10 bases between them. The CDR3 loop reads CASSARAPDTQYF. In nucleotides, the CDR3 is TGTGCCAGCAGTGCGAGGGCTCCAGATACGCAGTATTTT.

The CDR3 protein is CASSPGNTEAFF. In DNA, the CDR3 is TGTGCCAGCAGCCCCGGGAACACTGAAGCTTTCTTT. J is TRBJ1-1 and V is TRBV6-5; D gene ambiguous. This CDR3 region has 12 residues. From germline, CDR1 is MNHEY and CDR2 SVGAGI. V was cut by 6 bases and J by 1 base, with 6 bases left in between.

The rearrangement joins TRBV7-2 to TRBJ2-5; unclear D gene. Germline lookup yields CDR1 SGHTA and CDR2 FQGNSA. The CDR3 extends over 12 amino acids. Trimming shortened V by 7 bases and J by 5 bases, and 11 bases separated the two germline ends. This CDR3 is CASNLLRETQYF. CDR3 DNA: TGTGCCAGCAACCTTCTCAGGGAGACCCAGTACTTC.